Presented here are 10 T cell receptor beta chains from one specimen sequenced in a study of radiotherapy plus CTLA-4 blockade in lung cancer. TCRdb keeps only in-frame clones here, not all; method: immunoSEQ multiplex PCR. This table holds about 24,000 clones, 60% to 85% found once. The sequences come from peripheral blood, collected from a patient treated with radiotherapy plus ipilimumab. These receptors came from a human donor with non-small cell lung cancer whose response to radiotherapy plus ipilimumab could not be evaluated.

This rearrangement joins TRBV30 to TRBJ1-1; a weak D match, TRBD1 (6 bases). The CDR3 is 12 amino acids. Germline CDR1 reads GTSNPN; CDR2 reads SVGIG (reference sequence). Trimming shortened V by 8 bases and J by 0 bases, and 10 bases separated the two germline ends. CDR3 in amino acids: CAGNRVNTEAFF. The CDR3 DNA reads TGTGCCGGAAACAGGGTGAACACTGAAGCTTTCTTT.

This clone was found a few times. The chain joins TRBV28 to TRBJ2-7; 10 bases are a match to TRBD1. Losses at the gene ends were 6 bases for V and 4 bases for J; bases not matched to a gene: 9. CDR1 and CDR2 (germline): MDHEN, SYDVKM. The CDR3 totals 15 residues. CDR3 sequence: CASSLTGTGEYEQYF. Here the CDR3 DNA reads TGTGCCAGCAGCCTCACCGGGACAGGGGAATACGAGCAGTACTTC.

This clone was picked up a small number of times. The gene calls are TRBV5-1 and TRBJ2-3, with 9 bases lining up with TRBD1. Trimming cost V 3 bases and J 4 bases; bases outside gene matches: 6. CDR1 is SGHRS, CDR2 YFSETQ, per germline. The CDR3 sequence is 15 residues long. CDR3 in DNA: TGCGCCAGCAGCTGGGGGGACAGGGAGTCAGATACGCAGTATTTT. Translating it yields CASSWGDRESDTQYF.

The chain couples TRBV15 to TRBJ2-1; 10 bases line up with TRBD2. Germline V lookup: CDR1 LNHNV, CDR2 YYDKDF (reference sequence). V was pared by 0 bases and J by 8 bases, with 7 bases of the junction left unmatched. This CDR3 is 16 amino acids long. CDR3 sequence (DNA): TGTGCCACCAGCAGAGATCTCGCTAGCGGGAGACATGAGCAGTTCTTC. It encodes CATSRDLASGRHEQFF.

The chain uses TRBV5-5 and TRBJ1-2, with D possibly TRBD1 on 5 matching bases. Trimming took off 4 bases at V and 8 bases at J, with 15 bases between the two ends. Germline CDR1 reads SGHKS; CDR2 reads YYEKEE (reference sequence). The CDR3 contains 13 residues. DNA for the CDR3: TGTGCCAGCAGCCGACAGTCTCCGAGCGGCTACACCTTC. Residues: CASSRQSPSGYTF.

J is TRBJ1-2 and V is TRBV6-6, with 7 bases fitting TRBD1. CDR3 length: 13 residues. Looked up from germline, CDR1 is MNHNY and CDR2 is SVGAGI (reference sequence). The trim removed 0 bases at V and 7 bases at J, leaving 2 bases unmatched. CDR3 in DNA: TGTGCCAGCAGTTACTCACAGGGGACTGGCTACACCTTC. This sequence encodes CASSYSQGTGYTF.

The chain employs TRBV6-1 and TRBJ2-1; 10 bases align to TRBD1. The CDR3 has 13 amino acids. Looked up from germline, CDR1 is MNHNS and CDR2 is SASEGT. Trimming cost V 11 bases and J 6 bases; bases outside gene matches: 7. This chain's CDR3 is CAGAGQGINEQFF. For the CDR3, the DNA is TGTGCCGGCGCGGGACAGGGGATCAATGAGCAGTTCTTC.

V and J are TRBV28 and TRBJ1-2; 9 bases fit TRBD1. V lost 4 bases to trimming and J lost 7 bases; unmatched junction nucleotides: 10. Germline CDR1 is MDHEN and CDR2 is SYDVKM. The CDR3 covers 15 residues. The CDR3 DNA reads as TGTGCCAGCAGTTCCGAGGGACAGGGAGCTGTTGGCTACACCTTC. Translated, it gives CASSSEGQGAVGYTF.

CDR3 sequence reads: CASRQGRNYGYTF. The CDR3 region has the DNA TGTGCCAGCAGACAGGGTAGAAACTATGGCTACACCTTC. The chain has TRBV6-5 and TRBJ1-2; D might be TRBD1 (6 bases). The CDR3 has 13 amino acids. Trimming shortened V by 6 bases and J by 2 bases, and 10 bases separated the two germline ends. The germline V gene has CDR1 MNHEY and CDR2 SVGAGI.

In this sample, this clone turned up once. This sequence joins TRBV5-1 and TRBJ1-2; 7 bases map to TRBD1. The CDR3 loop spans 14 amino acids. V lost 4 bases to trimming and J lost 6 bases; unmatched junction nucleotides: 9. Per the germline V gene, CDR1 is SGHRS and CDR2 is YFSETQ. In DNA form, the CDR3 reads TGCGCCAGCAGCACCCCCCAGGGGGACCATGGCTACACCTTC. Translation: CASSTPQGDHGYTF.